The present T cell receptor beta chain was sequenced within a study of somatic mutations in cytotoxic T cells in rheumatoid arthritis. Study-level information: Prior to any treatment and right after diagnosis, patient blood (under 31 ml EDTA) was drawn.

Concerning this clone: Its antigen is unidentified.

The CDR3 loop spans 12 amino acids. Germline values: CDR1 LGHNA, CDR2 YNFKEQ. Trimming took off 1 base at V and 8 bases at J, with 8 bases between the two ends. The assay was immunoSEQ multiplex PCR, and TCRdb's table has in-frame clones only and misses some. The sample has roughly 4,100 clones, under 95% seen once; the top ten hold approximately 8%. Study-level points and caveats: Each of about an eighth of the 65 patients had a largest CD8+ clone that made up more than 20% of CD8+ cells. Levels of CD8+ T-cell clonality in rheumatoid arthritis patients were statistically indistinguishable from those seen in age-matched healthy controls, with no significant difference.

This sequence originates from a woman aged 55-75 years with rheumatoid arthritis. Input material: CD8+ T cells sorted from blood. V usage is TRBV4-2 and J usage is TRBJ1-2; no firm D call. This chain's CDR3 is CASSQAGEGYTF. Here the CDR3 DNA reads TGTGCCAGCAGCCAAGCTGGGGAGGGCTACACCTTC.